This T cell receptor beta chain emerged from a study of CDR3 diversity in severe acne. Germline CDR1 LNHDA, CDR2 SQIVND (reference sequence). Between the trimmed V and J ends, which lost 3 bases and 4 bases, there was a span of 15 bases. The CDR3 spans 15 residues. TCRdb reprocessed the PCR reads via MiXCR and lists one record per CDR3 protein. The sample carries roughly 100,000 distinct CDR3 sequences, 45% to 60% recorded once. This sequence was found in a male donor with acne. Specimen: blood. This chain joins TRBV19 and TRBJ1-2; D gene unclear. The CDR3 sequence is CASSIDSTRSYGYTF. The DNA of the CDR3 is TGTGCCAGTAGTATCGACTCGACCCGTTCCTATGGCTACACCTTC. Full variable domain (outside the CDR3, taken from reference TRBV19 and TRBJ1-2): DGGITQSPKYLFRKEGQNVTLSCEQNLNHDAMYWYRQDPGQGLRLIYYSQIVNDFQKGDIAEGYSVSREKKESFPLTVTSAQKNPTAFYLCASSIDSTRSYGYTFGSGTRLTVV.